A single sample is the source of the 27 T cell receptor beta chains below, sequenced in a study of control samples from healthy donors and cancer patients. The assay was immunoSEQ multiplex PCR, and TCRdb's table has in-frame clones only and misses some. The data hold 150,000 to 200,000 clones, with 88% observed a single time. Input material: blood. The receptor set was obtained from a woman aged 30 to 39 in good health.

This chain connects TRBV29-1 to TRBJ2-7; D is ambiguous. The V end lost 5 bases, the J end lost 4 bases, and 12 bases lay between the germline ends. The CDR3 covers 12 residues. CDR1 and CDR2 (germline): SQVTM, ANQGSEA. The CDR3 nucleotides read TGCAGCGTTAGACCTTCTGGGTACGAGCAGTACTTC. Translation: CSVRPSGYEQYF.

The chain joins TRBV10-3 to TRBJ1-1, with 9 bases fitting TRBD1. V trimming: 10 bases; J trimming: 9 bases; junction bases outside the gene matches: 12. CDR3 length: 13 residues. Germline CDR1 reads ENHRY; CDR2 reads SYGVKD. CDR3 loop: CATGEQGARQAFF. CDR3 sequence (DNA): TGTGCCACCGGAGAACAGGGGGCTCGGCAAGCTTTCTTT.

The gene calls are TRBV7-9 and TRBJ2-5; 7 bases are shared with TRBD1. The ends lost 3 bases at V and 2 bases at J; junction bases unmatched: 15. This CDR3 comprises 18 residues. The germline gives CDR1 SEHNR, CDR2 FQNEAQ (reference sequence). The CDR3 protein is CASSFFRDSGWAQETQYF. Here the CDR3 DNA reads TGTGCCAGCAGCTTCTTTCGGGACAGCGGATGGGCACAAGAGACCCAGTACTTC.

The rearrangement joins TRBV11-2 to TRBJ1-4; 8 bases are shared with TRBD1. The CDR3 is made up of 19 amino acids. Per germline, CDR1 SGHAT and CDR2 FQNNGV. Losses at the gene ends were 5 bases for V and 4 bases for J; bases not matched to a gene: 18. The CDR3 sequence: CASSPVRDRLFGFNEKLFF. The DNA for the CDR3 is TGTGCCAGCAGCCCAGTCCGGGACAGGCTTTTTGGGTTTAATGAAAAACTGTTTTTT. Full variable domain (remainder filled in from reference TRBV11-2 and TRBJ1-4): EAGVAQSPRYKIIEKRQSVAFWCNPISGHATLYWYQQILGQGPKLLIQFQNNGVVDDSQLPKDRFSAERLKGVDSTLKIQPAKLEDSAVYLCASSPVRDRLFGFNEKLFFGSGTQLSVL.

The chain couples TRBV5-1 to TRBJ1-3, with 9 bases aligning to TRBD1. The CDR3 loop spans 16 amino acids. Trimming took 4 bases from V and 2 from J; bases not matched to a gene: 7. Germline CDR1 reads SGHRS; CDR2 reads YFSETQ. CDR3 sequence reads: CASSPMTGGTGNTIYF. The CDR3 coding sequence is TGCGCCAGCAGCCCGATGACAGGGGGAACTGGAAACACCATATATTTT.

As to this clone: Other DNA sequences in this sample translate to the same CDR3. The V and J genes are TRBV4-1 and TRBJ1-1, with TRBD1 matching 7 bases. Per germline, CDR1 MGHRA and CDR2 YSYEKL. The CDR3 sequence is 13 residues long. Trimming removed 1 base from V and 5 bases from J; junction bases left unmatched: 1. The CDR3 sequence is CASSQGQGTEAFF. CDR3 in DNA: TGCGCCAGCAGCCAAGGACAGGGAACTGAAGCTTTCTTT.

The rearrangement uses TRBV7-9 and TRBJ1-5; the D is unclear. V was trimmed by 5 bases and J by 2 bases, leaving 7 bases between them. The CDR3 spans 13 residues. The germline gives CDR1 SEHNR, CDR2 FQNEAQ (reference sequence). The CDR3 spells CASSRDGNQPQHF. In nucleotides, the CDR3 is TGTGCCAGCAGCCGAGACGGCAATCAGCCCCAGCATTTT.

This clone appeared a single time. The chain links TRBV3-1 (or the pseudogene TRBV3-2) to TRBJ2-5, with 12 bases aligning to TRBD2. The germline V gene encodes CDR1 LGHDT and CDR2 YNNKEL (reference sequence). Trimming took 0 bases from V and 6 from J; bases not matched to a gene: 8. The CDR3 spans 17 residues. The CDR3 nucleotides are TGTGCCAGCAGCCAAGATTCATCACTAGCGGGGGGACAGACCCAGTACTTC. It codes for CASSQDSSLAGGQTQYF.

The chain links TRBV7-9 to TRBJ2-1; D is uncertain. Per the germline V gene, CDR1 is SEHNR and CDR2 is FQNEAQ (reference sequence). The ends were cut back, 2 bases at V and 10 bases at J, with 9 bases in the middle. The CDR3 extends over 12 amino acids. The CDR3 DNA follows: TGTGCCAGCAGCTTAAGTAATGGGGAGCAGTTCTTC. Residues: CASSLSNGEQFF.

Only one count was recorded for this clone. This chain joins TRBV27 and TRBJ2-3, with TRBD2 matching 9 bases. This CDR3 region has 16 residues. CDR1 MNHEY and CDR2 SMNVEV come from the germline V gene (reference sequence). Unmatched junction bases numbered 8, after V lost 2 bases and J lost 5 bases. CDR3 bases: TGTGCCAGCAGTTTAATAAGCGGGGGGCCGGTAGATACGCAGTATTTT. Translated, it gives CASSLISGGPVDTQYF.

This sequence joins TRBV6-5 and TRBJ2-1; D ambiguous. The CDR3 runs 14 residues. V was cut by 6 bases and J by 0 bases, with 9 bases left in between. Germline V gene data show CDR1 as MNHEY and CDR2 as SVGAGI. The DNA for the CDR3 is TGTGCCAGCAGGACCCTCGGCTCCTACAATGAGCAGTTCTTC. Translated: CASRTLGSYNEQFF.

J is TRBJ2-1 and V is TRBV11-3, with 8 nucleotides matching TRBD1. Germline CDR1 reads SGHNT; CDR2 reads YENEEA. With V trimmed by 5 bases and J by 9 bases, 6 bases remained unmatched. This CDR3 spans 13 amino acids. Here the CDR3 reads CASSNRGAIEQFF. CDR3 nucleotide sequence: TGTGCCAGCAGCAACAGGGGGGCGATTGAGCAGTTCTTC.

The chain carries TRBV3-1 (or the pseudogene TRBV3-2) and TRBJ2-3, with D possibly being TRBD1 or TRBD2 (5 bases each). This CDR3 spans 15 amino acids. V was cut by 3 bases and J by 0 bases, with 10 bases left in between. Germline V gives CDR1 LGHDT, CDR2 YNNKEL (reference sequence). The CDR3 region has the DNA TGTGCCAGCAGCCAGGGACGGATGAGCACAGATACGCAGTATTTT. Translated, it gives CASSQGRMSTDTQYF.

J is TRBJ2-3 and V is TRBV27, with D hard to call. Per germline, CDR1 MNHEY and CDR2 SMNVEV (reference sequence). CDR3 size: 11 residues. V lost 5 bases and J lost 5, with 5 bases in between. The CDR3: CASSPGDTQYF. CDR3 DNA sequence: TGTGCCAGCAGTCCCGGAGATACGCAGTATTTT.

The CDR3 coding sequence is TGTGCCTGGAACAATGGATTTATTCAGTACTTC. Translated, it gives CAWNNGFIQYF. V is TRBV30 and J is TRBJ2-4; D unresolved. Germline V CDR1 and CDR2: GTSNPN, SVGIG (reference sequence). This CDR3 region has 11 residues. The ends were cut back, 4 bases at V and 10 bases at J, with 11 bases in the middle.

The J gene is TRBJ1-5, the V gene TRBV6-1; possibly TRBD1 for D (5 bases). Germline CDR1 MNHNS, CDR2 SASEGT. Between the trimmed V and J ends, which lost 2 bases and 7 bases, there was a span of 21 bases. This CDR3 region has 17 residues. In DNA form, the CDR3 reads TGTGCCAGCAGTGAAAGAGGGGAACAGGCGCTTTGGCAGCCCCAGCATTTT. It codes for CASSERGEQALWQPQHF.

The V call is TRBV2, the J call TRBJ2-7, with D hard to call. The CDR3 runs to 14 residues. Germline V lookup: CDR1 SNHLY, CDR2 FYNNEI. Trimming took off 3 bases at V and 0 bases at J, with 9 bases between the two ends. As DNA, the CDR3 is TGTGCCAGCAGTGACTCCCAGAGCTCCTACGAGCAGTACTTC. Protein: CASSDSQSSYEQYF.

Note on this clone: In the same sample, other DNA sequences code for this CDR3. This sequence joins TRBV27 and TRBJ1-5; weak D call: TRBD1 (5 bases). Trimming took 3 bases from V and 1 from J, leaving 7 bases between them. CDR3 length equals 14 residues. Germline V gene lookup returns CDR1 MNHEY and CDR2 SMNVEV (reference sequence). The CDR3 protein is CASSLGGSNQPQHF. The CDR3 DNA sequence: TGTGCCAGCAGTTTGGGGGGGAGCAATCAGCCCCAGCATTTT.

V is TRBV11-2 and J is TRBJ2-1; TRBD1 is a possible D gene (6 bases). V was cut by 5 bases and J by 3 bases, with 11 bases left in between. This CDR3 has 14 amino acids. Germline CDR1 is SGHAT and CDR2 is FQNNGV. The CDR3 loop is CASSKTGFYNEQFF. CDR3 in DNA: TGTGCCAGCAGCAAGACAGGATTCTACAATGAGCAGTTCTTC.

This clone has only one observation. This chain joins TRBV7-9 and TRBJ2-7, with D perhaps TRBD2 (6 bases). Germline V gene lookup returns CDR1 SEHNR and CDR2 FQNEAQ (reference sequence). The length of the CDR3 is 14 residues. Deletions cut 7 bases from V and 3 bases from J, with 16 bases between. Here the CDR3 reads CASTLSGGVYEQYF. The DNA of the CDR3 is TGTGCCAGCACCCTTAGTGGAGGGGTCTACGAGCAGTACTTC.

This chain joins TRBV7-8 and TRBJ2-1, with 13 bases lining up with TRBD2. Germline V gene sequence: CDR1 SGHVS, CDR2 FQNEAQ. This CDR3 has 15 residues. V trimming: 2 bases; J trimming: 7 bases; junction bases outside the gene matches: 2. The CDR3 nucleotides are TGTGCCAGCAGCTTAACTAGCGGGAGGGGTAATGAGCAGTTCTTC. Encoded protein: CASSLTSGRGNEQFF. Full variable domain (rest looked up from reference TRBV7-8 and TRBJ2-1): GAGVSQSPRYKVAKRGQDVALRCDPISGHVSLFWYQQALGQGPEFLTYFQNEAQLDKSGLPSDRFFAERPEGSVSTLKIQRTQQEDSAVYLCASSLTSGRGNEQFFGPGTRLTVL.

V is TRBV6-5 and J is TRBJ1-2; D is perhaps TRBD1 (6 bases). The V and J ends lost 7 bases and 7 bases respectively, with 10 bases between them. The CDR3 extends over 11 amino acids. Germline CDR1 MNHEY, CDR2 SVGAGI. The CDR3 DNA reads as TGTGCCAGCACCACAGGGTCTGGCTACACCTTC. Protein sequence: CASTTGSGYTF.

The chain couples TRBV29-1 to TRBJ2-3, with D unclear. The CDR3 runs to 14 residues. Per germline, CDR1 SQVTM and CDR2 ANQGSEA. V dropped 4 bases and J dropped 0 bases, with 11 bases sitting between them. CDR3 loop: CSVGAPTSTDTQYF. As DNA, the CDR3 is TGCAGCGTTGGGGCACCTACTAGCACAGATACGCAGTATTTT.

This clone was seen just once. V is TRBV9 and J is TRBJ1-1, with TRBD1 as a possible D gene (5 bases). Germline CDR1 and CDR2: SGDLS and YYNGEE. V was pared by 3 bases and J by 4 bases, with 19 bases between. The CDR3 runs to 16 residues. The CDR3 is CASSAQGLGGSTEAFF. CDR3 in DNA: TGTGCCAGCAGCGCCCAGGGTTTGGGGGGGTCCACTGAAGCTTTCTTT.

V gene TRBV4-1 combines with J gene TRBJ2-6; D unresolved. Trimming took off 0 bases at V and 0 bases at J, with 6 bases between the two ends. The CDR3 spans 16 residues. Looked up from germline, CDR1 is MGHRA and CDR2 is YSYEKL. The CDR3 nucleotides read TGCGCCAGCAGCCAAGAAGGGATCTCTGGGGCCAACGTCCTGACTTTC. It specifies CASSQEGISGANVLTF.

The gene calls are TRBV3-1 (or the pseudogene TRBV3-2) and TRBJ1-1, with unresolved D. The germline V gene has CDR1 LGHDT and CDR2 YNNKEL (reference sequence). Trimming left V 0 bases short and J 2 bases short, with 10 bases between. The CDR3 spans 15 residues. CDR3 in amino acids: CASSQDRAVNTEAFF. CDR3 sequence (DNA): TGTGCCAGCAGCCAAGATCGGGCAGTAAACACTGAAGCTTTCTTT.

For the CDR3, the DNA is TGTGCCAGCAGCCAAGTACGGCGAGTCGGGGAGCTGTTTTTT. Translated, it gives CASSQVRRVGELFF. The rearrangement uses TRBV14 and TRBJ2-2; D is uncertain. This CDR3 is built from 14 residues. CDR1 is SGHDN and CDR2 is FVKESK in the germline V gene. V was shortened by 1 base and J by 7 bases, with 10 bases between the two germline ends. The full variable domain, with the rest looked up from reference TRBV14 and TRBJ2-2, is EAGVTQFPSHSVIEKGQTVTLRCDPISGHDNLYWYRRVMGKEIKFLLHFVKESKQDESGMPNNRFLAERTGGTYSTLKVQPAELEDSGVYFCASSQVRRVGELFFGEGSRLTVL.